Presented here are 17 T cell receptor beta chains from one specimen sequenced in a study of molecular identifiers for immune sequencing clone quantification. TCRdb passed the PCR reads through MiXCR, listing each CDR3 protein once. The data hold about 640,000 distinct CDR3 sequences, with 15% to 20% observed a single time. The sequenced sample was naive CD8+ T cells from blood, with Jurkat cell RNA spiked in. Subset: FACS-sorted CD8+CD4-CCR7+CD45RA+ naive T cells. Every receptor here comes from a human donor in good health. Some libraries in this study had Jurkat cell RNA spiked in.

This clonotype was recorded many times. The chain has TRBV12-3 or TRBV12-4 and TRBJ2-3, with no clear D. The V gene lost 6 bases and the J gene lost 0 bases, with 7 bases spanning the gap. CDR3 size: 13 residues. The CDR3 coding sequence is TGTGCCAGCAGCGATGTTAGCACAGATACGCAGTATTTT. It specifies CASSDVSTDTQYF.

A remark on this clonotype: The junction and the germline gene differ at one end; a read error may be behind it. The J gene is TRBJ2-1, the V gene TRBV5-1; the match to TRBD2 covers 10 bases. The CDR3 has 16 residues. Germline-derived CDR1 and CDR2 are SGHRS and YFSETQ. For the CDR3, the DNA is TGCGCCAGCAGCGAATTAGCGGGGGGTTCCTACAATGGGCAGTTCTTC. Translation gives CASSELAGGSYNGQFF.

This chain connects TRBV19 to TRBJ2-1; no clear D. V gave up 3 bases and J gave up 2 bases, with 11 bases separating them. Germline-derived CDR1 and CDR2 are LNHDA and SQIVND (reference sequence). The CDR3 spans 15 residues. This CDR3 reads CASSIQRIAYNEQFF. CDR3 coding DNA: TGTGCCAGTAGTATTCAACGGATAGCCTACAATGAGCAGTTCTTC.

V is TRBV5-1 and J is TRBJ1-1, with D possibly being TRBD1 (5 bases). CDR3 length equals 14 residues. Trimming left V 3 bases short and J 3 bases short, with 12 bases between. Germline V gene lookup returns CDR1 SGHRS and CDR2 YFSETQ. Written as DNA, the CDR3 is TGCGCCAGCAGCTCGACAGCTGTTGACACTGAAGCTTTCTTT. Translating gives CASSSTAVDTEAFF.

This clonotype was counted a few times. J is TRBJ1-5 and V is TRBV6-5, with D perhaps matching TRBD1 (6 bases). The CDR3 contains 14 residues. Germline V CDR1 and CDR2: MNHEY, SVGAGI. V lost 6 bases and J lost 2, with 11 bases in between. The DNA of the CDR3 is TGTGCCAGCAGAGACCGACAGGGCAATCAGCCCCAGCATTTT. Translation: CASRDRQGNQPQHF.

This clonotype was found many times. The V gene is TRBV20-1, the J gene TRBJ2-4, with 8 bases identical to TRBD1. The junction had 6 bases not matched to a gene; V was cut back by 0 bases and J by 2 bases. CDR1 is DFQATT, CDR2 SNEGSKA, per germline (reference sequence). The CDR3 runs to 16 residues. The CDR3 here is CSARDRTGRTKNIQYF. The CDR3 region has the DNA TGCAGTGCTAGAGACCGGACAGGGAGAACCAAAAACATTCAGTACTTC.

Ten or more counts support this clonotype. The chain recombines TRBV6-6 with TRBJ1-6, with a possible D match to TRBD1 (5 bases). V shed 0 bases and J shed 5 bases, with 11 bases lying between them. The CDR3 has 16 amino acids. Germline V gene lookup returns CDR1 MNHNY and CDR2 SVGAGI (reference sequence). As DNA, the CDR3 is TGTGCCAGCAGTTACTCCTTGGACAAAAATAATTCACCCCTCCACTTT. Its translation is CASSYSLDKNNSPLHF.

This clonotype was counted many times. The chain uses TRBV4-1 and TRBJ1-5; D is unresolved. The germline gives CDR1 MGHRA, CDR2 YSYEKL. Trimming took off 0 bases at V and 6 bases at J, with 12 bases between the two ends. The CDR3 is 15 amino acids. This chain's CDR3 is CASSQEGVVAQPQHF. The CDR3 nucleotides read TGCGCCAGCAGCCAAGAAGGAGTGGTTGCTCAGCCCCAGCATTTT.

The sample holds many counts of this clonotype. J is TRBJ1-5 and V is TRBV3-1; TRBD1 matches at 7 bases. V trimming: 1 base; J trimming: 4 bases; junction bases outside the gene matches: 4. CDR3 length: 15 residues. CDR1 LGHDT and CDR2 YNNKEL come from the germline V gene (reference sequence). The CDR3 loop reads CASSQGTGMNQPQHF. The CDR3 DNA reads TGTGCCAGCAGCCAAGGGACAGGTATGAATCAGCCCCAGCATTTT.

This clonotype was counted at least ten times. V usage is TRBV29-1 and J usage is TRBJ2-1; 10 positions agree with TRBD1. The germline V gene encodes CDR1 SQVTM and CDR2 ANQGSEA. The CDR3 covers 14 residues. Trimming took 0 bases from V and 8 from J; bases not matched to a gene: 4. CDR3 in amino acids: CSVEEFGTGDEQFF. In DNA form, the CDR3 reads TGCAGCGTTGAAGAATTCGGGACAGGGGATGAGCAGTTCTTC.

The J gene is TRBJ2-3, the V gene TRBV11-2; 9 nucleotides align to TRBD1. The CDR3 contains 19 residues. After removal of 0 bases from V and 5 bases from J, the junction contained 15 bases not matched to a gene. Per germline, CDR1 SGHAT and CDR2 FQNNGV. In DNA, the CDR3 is TGTGCCAGCAGCTTAGACACACACAGGGGGCGCGTAGTTGGAGATACGCAGTATTTT. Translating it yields CASSLDTHRGRVVGDTQYF.

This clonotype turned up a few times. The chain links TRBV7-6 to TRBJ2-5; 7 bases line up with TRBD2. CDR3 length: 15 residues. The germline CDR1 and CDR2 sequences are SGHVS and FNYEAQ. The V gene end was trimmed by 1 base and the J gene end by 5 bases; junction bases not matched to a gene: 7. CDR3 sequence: CASSLEAGSRETQYF. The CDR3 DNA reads TGTGCCAGCAGCTTAGAAGCGGGGAGTCGGGAGACCCAGTACTTC.

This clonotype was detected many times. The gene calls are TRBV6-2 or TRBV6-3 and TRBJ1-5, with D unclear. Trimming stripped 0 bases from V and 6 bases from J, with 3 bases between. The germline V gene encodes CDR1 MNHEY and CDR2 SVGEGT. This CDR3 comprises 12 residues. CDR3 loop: CASSYSPQPQHF. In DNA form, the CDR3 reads TGTGCCAGCAGTTACTCACCTCAGCCCCAGCATTTT.

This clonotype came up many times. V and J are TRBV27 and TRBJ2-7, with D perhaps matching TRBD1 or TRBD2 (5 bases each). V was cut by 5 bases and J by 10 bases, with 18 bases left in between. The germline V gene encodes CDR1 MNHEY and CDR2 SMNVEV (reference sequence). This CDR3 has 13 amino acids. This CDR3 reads CASSTRDPRKQYF. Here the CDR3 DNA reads TGTGCCAGCAGTACAAGGGACCCGAGGAAACAGTACTTC.

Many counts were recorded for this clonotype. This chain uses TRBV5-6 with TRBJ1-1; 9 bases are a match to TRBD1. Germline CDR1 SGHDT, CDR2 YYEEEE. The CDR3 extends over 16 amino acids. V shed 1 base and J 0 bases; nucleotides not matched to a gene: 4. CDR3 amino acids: CASSLYRGQMNTEAFF. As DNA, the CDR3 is TGTGCCAGCAGCTTGTACAGGGGGCAGATGAACACTGAAGCTTTCTTT.

The CDR3 bases are TGTGCCAGCAGTTACTCCAGCTACATGACCTACGAGCAGTACTTC. Translation gives CASSYSSYMTYEQYF. The rearrangement joins TRBV6-2 or TRBV6-3 to TRBJ2-7; D call uncertain. V lost 0 bases and J lost 2, with 11 bases in between. The CDR3 consists of 15 residues. The germline CDR1 and CDR2 sequences are MNHEY and SVGEGT.

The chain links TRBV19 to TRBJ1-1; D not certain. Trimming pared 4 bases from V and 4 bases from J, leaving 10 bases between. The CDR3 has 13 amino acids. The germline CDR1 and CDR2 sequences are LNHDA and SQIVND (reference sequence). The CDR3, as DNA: TGTGCCAGTAGTACGAGGGTGGGCACTGAAGCTTTCTTT. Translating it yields CASSTRVGTEAFF.